The present T cell receptor beta chain was sequenced within a study of T-cell memory formation after mild COVID-19 (dated by TCRdb to about 2021). A note on the overall study: TCR sequence clusters from the two donors were found to be largely donor specific. The cohort comprised two young, previously healthy adult volunteers, one female and one male. In a couple of donors, T-cell clones that expanded and contracted after mild COVID-19 were tracked by sequencing TCRalpha and TCRbeta repertoires over time. On the study overall, not on this receptor specifically: The study covered only a couple of mild cases, and larger cohorts including severe cases with pre-infection samples were considered necessary. Contracting CD4+ clones turned up mainly in the CM and EM memory subsets, whereas EMRA was where CD8+ clones were enriched. Clones that contracted from day 15 to 85 showed balanced CD4/CD8 phenotypes, whereas a second wave of clones that expanded from day 15 to 37 leaned towards CD4+. Some responding clones were detected in pre-infection memory, suggesting pre-existing cross-reactive memory T cells joined the SARS-CoV-2 response. The second-wave clones that peaked on day 37 were not confirmed to be SARS-CoV-2 specific.

The sample was run on an Illumina NovaSeq 6000. Using 5'RACE with constant-segment primers, TCRalpha and TCRbeta cDNA libraries were constructed, with sample barcodes and unique molecular identifiers added in the process. Trizol reagent was used to extract RNA from every sample. Amplification of the libraries took two PCR steps, and the second step added a second sample barcode plus Illumina TruSeq adapters. The libraries were sequenced on an Illumina NovaSeq using 2 x 150 bp paired-end reads. The authors' analysis ran thus. With migec v1.2.7, reads were demultiplexed and then collapsed into UMI-guided consensus sequences. Using mixcr v2.1.11, the UMI consensuses were aligned to TRA and TRB V and J templates and assembled into clonotypes. A clonotype was counted as expanded or contracted only if both edgeR and NoisET called the change significant, with noise models trained on biological replicates. For edgeR calls, a false discovery rate-adjusted p below 0.01 and a log2 fold-change threshold of 1 were applied. PCA with hierarchical clustering of max-normalized trajectories of the 1000 most abundant clonotypes was used as exploratory dynamics analysis. The CD4 or CD8 phenotype of responding clones was assigned using the separately sequenced CD4+ and CD8+ repertoires. Clones were called with MiXCR by TCRdb after fastp trimmed the public reads at Q25, and only in-frame beta chains were retained. Every CDR3 protein is listed once, alongside the most common genes and DNA of its rows. The V and J calls, along with clone size, are taken from TCRdb and not from the paper's own processing. Within this sample are roughly 600,000 distinct CDR3 sequences, with roughly 18% of them counted one time only. About 12% of the sample goes to the ten largest clones.

Trimming removed 2 bases from V and 15 bases from J, leaving 17 bases between the germline ends. Per the germline V gene (reference sequence), SEHNR is the CDR1 and FQNEAQ is the CDR2. Its CDR3 holds 13 amino acids, cysteine through phenylalanine. CDR3 DNA only is kept here, 39 bases in frame from base 1. This clonotype was observed a few times. Its antigen is not yet known. No much larger clonotype is one base removed from it; base qualities were not supplied. Ficoll-Paque density gradient centrifugation was used to isolate PBMCs. This TCR came from an adult woman who had mild COVID-19 (a few samples of this study predate the infection). The sample titles of this study are shuffled in the database, so cell type and time point are left out; the donor was told from shared clones. The sequenced sample consisted of PBMCs or a T cell subset sorted from them (not recorded which). This receptor chain uses TRBV7-9 and TRBJ2-1, and possibly TRBD2, on 5 matching bases. The nucleotide sequence reads as follows: TGTGCCAGCAGCTTAAGGGAGTCGAGGGTGCGGTTCTTC. Its amino acids are CASSLRESRVRFF.